A selection of T cell receptor beta chains follows, all from one sample in a study of cytomegalovirus exposure and HLA in healthy donors. The assay was immunoSEQ multiplex PCR, and TCRdb's table has in-frame clones only and misses some. Seen here are 120,000 or so clones, 81% observed once, and the top ten hold 1.8%. The sample was PBMCs. The receptors derive from a man aged 18 to 35 in good health and CMV-seronegative. Each CDR3 is given with its conserved first and last residue. A D gene is named only where the DNA matches it firmly. The size of a clone is reported for some rows only, either as once, few or many, or as a class for expanded clones.

size: .
D: .
V: TRBV9
J: TRBJ1-3
CDR3: CASSVGSSSSGNTIYF
DNA: TGTGCCAGCAGCGTAGGTAGCAGTAGCTCTGGAAACACCATATATTTT

size: .
D: TRBD2
V: TRBV9
J: TRBJ2-7
CDR3: CASSQSGGRGYEQYF
DNA: TGTGCCAGCAGCCAGAGCGGGGGGCGCGGCTACGAGCAGTACTTC

size: few
D: .
V: TRBV7-2
J: TRBJ1-3
CDR3: CASSSGVRSSGNTIYF
DNA: TGTGCCAGCAGCTCTGGTGTCAGGTCCTCTGGAAACACCATATATTTT

size: .
D: TRBD1
V: TRBV7-2
J: TRBJ1-1
CDR3: CASSTLDRVDTEAFF
DNA: TGTGCCAGCAGCACCCTGGACAGGGTCGACACTGAAGCTTTCTTT

size: .
D: .
V: TRBV7-3
J: TRBJ2-2
CDR3: CASSTGVGVGELFF
DNA: TGTGCCAGCAGCACGGGGGTCGGAGTCGGGGAGCTGTTTTTT

size: .
D: TRBD2
V: TRBV9
J: TRBJ2-7
CDR3: CASSAGTSGSYEQYF
DNA: TGTGCCAGCAGCGCTGGGACTAGCGGGAGCTACGAGCAGTACTTC

size: .
D: .
V: TRBV9
J: TRBJ1-1
CDR3: CASSVAGDTEAFF
DNA: TGTGCCAGCAGCGTAGCGGGGGACACTGAAGCTTTCTTT

size: .
D: .
V: TRBV5-6
J: TRBJ2-7
CDR3: CASSIGARREQYF
DNA: TGTGCCAGCAGCATTGGGGCCCGTCGGGAGCAGTACTTC

size: .
D: .
V: TRBV4-1
J: TRBJ2-3
CDR3: CASSPTSTDTQYF
DNA: TGCGCCAGCAGCCCCACTAGCACAGATACGCAGTATTTT

size: .
D: .
V: TRBV7-2
J: TRBJ1-3
CDR3: CATQQGSGNTIYF
DNA: TGTGCCACCCAACAGGGATCTGGAAACACCATATATTTT

size: .
D: .
V: TRBV15
J: TRBJ2-1
CDR3: CATSREVGVYNEQFF
DNA: TGTGCCACCAGCAGAGAGGTGGGCGTCTACAATGAGCAGTTCTTC

size: few
D: .
V: TRBV6-5
J: TRBJ1-6
CDR3: CASSYERIRGSPLHF
DNA: TGTGCCAGCAGTTACGAAAGGATTAGGGGTTCACCCCTCCACTTT

size: few
D: TRBD2
V: TRBV4-1
J: TRBJ2-3
CDR3: CASSQEPGTSGTRDTQYF
DNA: TGCGCCAGCAGCCAAGAACCGGGGACTAGCGGGACTAGGGATACGCAGTATTTT

size: .
D: TRBD2
V: TRBV7-6
J: TRBJ2-7
CDR3: CASSLAVAGYEQYF
DNA: TGTGCCAGCAGCTTAGCGGTAGCGGGCTACGAGCAGTACTTC

size: .
D: .
V: TRBV6-1
J: TRBJ1-2
CDR3: CASGRVTGNYGYTF
DNA: TGTGCCAGCGGACGAGTTACAGGGAACTATGGCTACACCTTC

size: .
D: .
V: TRBV5-1
J: TRBJ1-1
CDR3: CASRLAGRNTEAFF
DNA: TGCGCCAGCAGGCTTGCAGGGCGTAACACTGAAGCTTTCTTT

size: once
D: .
V: TRBV5-1
J: TRBJ1-1
CDR3: CASSLEVGNTEAFF
DNA: TGCGCCAGCAGCTTGGAAGTCGGGAACACTGAAGCTTTCTTT

size: .
D: TRBD1
V: TRBV10-3
J: TRBJ1-2
CDR3: CAISESGDSANYGYTF
DNA: TGTGCCATCAGTGAGTCCGGGGACAGCGCTAACTATGGCTACACCTTC

size: once
D: TRBD1
V: TRBV11-2
J: TRBJ2-5
CDR3: CASSLDFRDRVYQETQYF
DNA: TGTGCCAGCAGCTTAGACTTCCGGGACAGGGTGTACCAAGAGACCCAGTACTTC

size: .
D: .
V: TRBV9
J: TRBJ2-5
CDR3: CASSGLEGLPRGEQYF
DNA: TGTGCCAGCAGCGGGCTAGAGGGACTCCCACGCGGAGAGCAGTACTTC

size: .
D: .
V: TRBV6-6
J: TRBJ1-6
CDR3: CASLQGTYNSPLHF
DNA: TGTGCCAGTCTGCAGGGGACCTATAATTCACCCCTCCACTTT

size: .
D: .
V: TRBV15
J: TRBJ2-3
CDR3: CATSRDLGLNTDTQYF
DNA: TGTGCCACCAGCAGAGATCTTGGCTTGAACACAGATACGCAGTATTTT

size: few
D: .
V: TRBV2
J: TRBJ2-7
CDR3: CASSTGSYEQYF
DNA: TGTGCCAGCAGTACAGGCTCCTACGAGCAGTACTTC

size: .
D: .
V: TRBV5-1
J: TRBJ1-2
CDR3: CASSLSTGLNYGYTF
DNA: TGCGCCAGCAGCTTATCGACAGGCCTTAACTATGGCTACACCTTC

size: .
D: TRBD1
V: TRBV5-1
J: TRBJ1-1
CDR3: CASSEKSDRAPEAFF
DNA: TGCGCCAGCAGCGAGAAGAGTGACAGGGCCCCTGAAGCTTTCTTT

size: .
D: TRBD1
V: TRBV7-9
J: TRBJ1-2
CDR3: CASSGTGQGAYGYTF
DNA: TGTGCCAGCAGCGGAACAGGACAGGGGGCCTATGGCTACACCTTC

size: .
D: TRBD1
V: TRBV18
J: TRBJ1-2
CDR3: CASSGQTGGRGYTF
DNA: TGTGCCAGCTCAGGCCAGACAGGGGGTCGTGGCTACACCTTC

size: .
D: TRBD1
V: TRBV5-4
J: TRBJ2-7
CDR3: CASSLGGTGKTYEQYF
DNA: TGTGCCAGCAGCTTGGGAGGGACAGGGAAAACCTACGAGCAGTACTTC

size: once
D: .
V: TRBV10-3
J: TRBJ1-5
CDR3: CAISESADSNQPQHF
DNA: TGTGCCATCAGTGAGTCCGCGGATAGCAATCAGCCCCAGCATTTT

size: .
D: TRBD2
V: TRBV5-4
J: TRBJ2-3
CDR3: CASSLGLLAGVDTQYF
DNA: TGTGCCAGCAGCTTGGGTTTGCTAGCGGGGGTTGATACGCAGTATTTT

size: .
D: .
V: TRBV11-3
J: TRBJ1-2
CDR3: CASSLSGKNLNYGYTF
DNA: TGTGCCAGCAGCTTATCCGGGAAGAACTTGAACTATGGCTACACCTTC

size: .
D: TRBD2
V: TRBV11-2
J: TRBJ2-1
CDR3: CASSFRTSGRGEQFF
DNA: TGTGCCAGCAGCTTCCGGACTAGCGGGAGAGGTGAGCAGTTCTTC

size: once
D: TRBD2
V: TRBV6-5
J: TRBJ2-1
CDR3: CASREASGTYNEQFF
DNA: TGTGCCAGCCGGGAGGCGTCAGGGACCTACAATGAGCAGTTCTTC

size: .
D: .
V: TRBV6-1
J: TRBJ1-5
CDR3: CASSEVGGKGNQPQHF
DNA: TGTGCCAGCAGTGAAGTTGGAGGGAAGGGCAATCAGCCCCAGCATTTT

size: few
D: TRBD2
V: TRBV9
J: TRBJ2-3
CDR3: CASSVAGGVTDTQYF
DNA: TGTGCCAGCAGCGTAGCGGGGGGAGTCACAGATACGCAGTATTTT

size: .
D: TRBD1
V: TRBV4-1
J: TRBJ2-1
CDR3: CASSQEGTGAEQFF
DNA: TGCGCCAGCAGCCAAGAAGGGACAGGGGCTGAGCAGTTCTTC

size: .
D: .
V: TRBV5-1
J: TRBJ2-7
CDR3: CASSHIQGPYEQYF
DNA: TGCGCCAGCAGCCACATTCAGGGTCCTTACGAGCAGTACTTC

size: .
D: .
V: TRBV29-1
J: TRBJ1-1
CDR3: CSVWRVDTEAFF
DNA: TGCAGCGTTTGGCGGGTGGACACTGAAGCTTTCTTT

size: few
D: TRBD1
V: TRBV19
J: TRBJ1-5
CDR3: CASSPGQGARSNQPQHF
DNA: TGTGCCAGTAGCCCGGGACAGGGGGCCCGAAGCAATCAGCCCCAGCATTTT

size: .
D: .
V: TRBV15
J: TRBJ1-2
CDR3: CATSSQTSLPNYGYTF
DNA: TGTGCCACCAGCAGTCAAACATCGCTCCCGAACTATGGCTACACCTTC

size: few
D: .
V: TRBV5-6
J: TRBJ2-5
CDR3: CASSLVGVPGENQYF
DNA: TGTGCCAGCAGCTTGGTTGGGGTCCCCGGGGAGAACCAGTACTTC

size: .
D: .
V: TRBV18
J: TRBJ2-5
CDR3: CASSPPASFGTQYF
DNA: TGTGCCAGCTCACCCCCGGCTAGCTTTGGGACCCAGTACTTC

size: .
D: .
V: TRBV27
J: TRBJ2-1
CDR3: CASSPSRGRINEQFF
DNA: TGTGCCAGCAGTCCCTCCAGGGGTCGGATTAATGAGCAGTTCTTC

size: few
D: .
V: TRBV5-1
J: TRBJ2-5
CDR3: CASSLGQMETQYF
DNA: TGCGCCAGCAGCTTGGGACAGATGGAGACCCAGTACTTC

size: .
D: .
V: TRBV6-5
J: TRBJ2-1
CDR3: CASSYSPGAVDNEQFF
DNA: TGTGCCAGCAGTTACTCGCCAGGGGCGGTGGACAATGAGCAGTTCTTC

size: .
D: TRBD2
V: TRBV7-6
J: TRBJ2-3
CDR3: CASSSAGGAGDTQYF
DNA: TGTGCCAGCAGCTCGGCGGGAGGGGCCGGAGATACGCAGTATTTT